This T cell receptor beta chain is from a study of blood T cells in healthy people across ages. Study-wide results and caveats: The recorded TCR beta diversity per million T cells decreased in a roughly linear manner with age.

The table lists this clonotype with a few counts. The antigen remains undetermined. Donors were healthy Caucasian individuals from Russia aged about 6 to 95. The CDR3 runs to 16 residues. V was cut by 0 bases and J by 4 bases, with 14 bases left in between. Germline assignment: CDR1 LGHNA and CDR2 YSLEER. Combining a sample-barcoded 5' primer with a J-beta primer mix, a second PCR ran for roughly 7 to 11 cycles. TCRdb re-called the 5' RACE reads through MiXCR, storing one row per CDR3 protein. This sample yields roughly 790,000 distinct CDR3 sequences, of which 43% are seen a single time; about 20% belongs to the top ten.

The chain links TRBV4-3 to TRBJ2-3, with D perhaps matching TRBD1 (6 bases). This sequence originates from a woman in her sixties in good health. Source material: blood. Here the CDR3 reads CASSQDHRVPPDTQYF. The CDR3 DNA reads TGCGCCAGCAGCCAAGATCACAGGGTTCCCCCAGATACGCAGTATTTT.